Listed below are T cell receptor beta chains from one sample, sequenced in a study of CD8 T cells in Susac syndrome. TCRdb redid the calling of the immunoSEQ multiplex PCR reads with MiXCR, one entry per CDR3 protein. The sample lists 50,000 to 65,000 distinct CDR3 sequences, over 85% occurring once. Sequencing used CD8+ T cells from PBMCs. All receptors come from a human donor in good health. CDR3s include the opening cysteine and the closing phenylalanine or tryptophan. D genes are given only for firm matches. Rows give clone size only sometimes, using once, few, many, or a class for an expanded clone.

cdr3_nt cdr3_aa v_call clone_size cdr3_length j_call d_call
TGCAGCGTTGAAGAGGGGTCCAATGAGCAGTTCTTC CSVEEGSNEQFF TRBV29-1 few 12 TRBJ2-1 -
TGCGCCAGCAGCCGAGAGCCCTTAAGCTCCTACGAGCAGTACTTC CASSREPLSSYEQYF TRBV4-1 once 15 TRBJ2-7 -
TGTGCCAGCAGCCCATGGACTAGCGGGTCTTACAATGAGCAGTTCTTC CASSPWTSGSYNEQFF TRBV7-2 - 16 TRBJ2-1 TRBD2
TGTGCCAGCAGCTGGCCGGGACTAGCGGGGGGAGCAGATACGCAGTATTTT CASSWPGLAGGADTQYF TRBV5-4 - 17 TRBJ2-3 TRBD2
TGTGCCAGCAGTTTATCACGGGGCGGGGCGGAAGCTTTCTTT CASSLSRGGAEAFF TRBV27 - 14 TRBJ1-1 -
TGTGCCAGCAGGTCAGACTGGTTCGGGCAGCCCCAGCATTTT CASRSDWFGQPQHF TRBV6-2/TRBV6-3 - 14 TRBJ1-5 -
TGTGCCAGCACCCTAGTAGGGTGGGAAGAGACCCAGTACTTC CASTLVGWEETQYF TRBV28 - 14 TRBJ2-5 -
TGTGCCAGCAGCCAATTGGGGACAGTTAATGAAAAACTGTTTTTT CASSQLGTVNEKLFF TRBV16 few 15 TRBJ1-4 TRBD1
TGTGCCAGCAGCGAAGACCCAGGGGAAAACACTGAAGCTTTCTTT CASSEDPGENTEAFF TRBV27 - 15 TRBJ1-1 -
TGTGCCAGCAGCTATTCGGGCAGGGGAATAGAGACCCAGTACTTC CASSYSGRGIETQYF TRBV5-4 - 15 TRBJ2-5 -
TGTGCCAGCAGTGGGGGGAGGGAGGGGTCCTACAATGAGCAGTTCTTC CASSGGREGSYNEQFF TRBV25-1 once 16 TRBJ2-1 TRBD2
TGTGCCAGCAGCCCTCGGACAGGGAGACACCAAGAGACCCAGTACTTC CASSPRTGRHQETQYF TRBV9 - 16 TRBJ2-5 TRBD1
TGTGCCAGCAGCCCCGGAAACCAAGAGACCCAGTACTTC CASSPGNQETQYF TRBV12-3/TRBV12-4 once 13 TRBJ2-5 -
TGTGCCAGCAGCGTTAACGCTGATCCCAATCAGCCCCAGCATTTT CASSVNADPNQPQHF TRBV5-5 - 15 TRBJ1-5 -
TGTGCCAGCAGCTTATACCCCGACTACGAGCAGTACTTC CASSLYPDYEQYF TRBV7-3 - 13 TRBJ2-7 -
TGTGCCAGCAGCAGACTAGCGGGGGATGAGACCCAGTACTTC CASSRLAGDETQYF TRBV5-4 few 14 TRBJ2-5 TRBD2
TGCAGCGTTGACACTAGCGGGGCCAGCACAGATACGCAGTATTTT CSVDTSGASTDTQYF TRBV29-1 - 15 TRBJ2-3 TRBD2
TGCACCAGCAGTGAGTTAAGAATCCTTCCATCCTACGAGCAGTACTTC CTSSELRILPSYEQYF TRBV10-2 - 16 TRBJ2-7 -
TGTGCCAGCAGTTTTGGGGGGGAACCTACAACCTACGAGCAGTACTTC CASSFGGEPTTYEQYF TRBV6-2/TRBV6-3 once 16 TRBJ2-7 TRBD2
TGTGCCAGCAGCTTAGTGAGTGGGACAGGGCAGACCTACGAGCAGTACTTC CASSLVSGTGQTYEQYF TRBV7-2 - 17 TRBJ2-7 TRBD1
TGTGCCAGTAGTATCGGACCCTATAGCAATCAGCCCCAGCATTTT CASSIGPYSNQPQHF TRBV19 - 15 TRBJ1-5 -
TGTGCCAGTACCCGCATCGCCGAAGGACAGGGTTATGGCTACACCTTC CASTRIAEGQGYGYTF TRBV19 - 16 TRBJ1-2 TRBD1
TGTGCCAGCAGTCGGACAGTCAGCTCCTACGAGCAGTACTTC CASSRTVSSYEQYF TRBV6-1 once 14 TRBJ2-7 -
TGTGCCTGGAGTGTTCGACAGTTTTACGAGCAGTACTTC CAWSVRQFYEQYF TRBV30 few 13 TRBJ2-7 -
TGTGCCAGCAGTGACCACAGGGCGCAGCCCCAGCATTTT CASSDHRAQPQHF TRBV6-5 - 13 TRBJ1-5 -
TGTGCCAGCAGTTTATCCTCCTACAATGAGCAGTTCTTC CASSLSSYNEQFF TRBV27 few 13 TRBJ2-1 -
TGTGCCAGCAGTCTAGAGCGGGGCGGCACAGATACGCAGTATTTT CASSLERGGTDTQYF TRBV28 - 15 TRBJ2-3 TRBD2
TGTGCCAGCAGCCTTGCAGGGGATGCCTACGAGCAGTACTTC CASSLAGDAYEQYF TRBV6-6 - 14 TRBJ2-7 -
TGTGCCAGCAGCTTAGTTTTCGGGGGTTTCACAGATACGCAGTATTTT CASSLVFGGFTDTQYF TRBV11-2 - 16 TRBJ2-3 -
TGTGCCACCGCGGGGGACGGATCCTACGAGCAGTACTTC CATAGDGSYEQYF TRBV11-2 - 13 TRBJ2-7 TRBD2
TGTGCCAGCAGCGTAGCGGGCAGCTCCTCATCCTCCTATGGCTACACCTTC CASSVAGSSSSSYGYTF TRBV9 - 17 TRBJ1-2 -
TGTGCCAGCAGCCCTTCTGGGGCTCCCTACGAGCAGTACTTC CASSPSGAPYEQYF TRBV9 - 14 TRBJ2-7 -
TGTGCCAGCAGCCCAACAGATACGCAGTATTTT CASSPTDTQYF TRBV12-3/TRBV12-4 - 11 TRBJ2-3 -
TGCGCCAGCAGCCAAGGGGGACTGATAGCAAACGAGCAGTACTTC CASSQGGLIANEQYF TRBV4-3 - 15 TRBJ2-7 -
TGTGCCAGCAGCCCTGGACAGAGTAACACCGGGGAGCTGTTTTTT CASSPGQSNTGELFF TRBV12-3/TRBV12-4 - 15 TRBJ2-2 -
TGTGCCAGCAGCTTACTCGCGGACAGGGGATACACAGATACGCAGTATTTT CASSLLADRGYTDTQYF TRBV9 - 17 TRBJ2-3 TRBD1
TGTGCCACCAGCCCCGGGACAGGGGACACCGGGGAGCTGTTTTTT CATSPGTGDTGELFF TRBV24-1 - 15 TRBJ2-2 TRBD1
TGCGCCAGCAGCCAAGATCAGGGGGAGGGCTATCAGCCCCAGCATTTT CASSQDQGEGYQPQHF TRBV4-1 - 16 TRBJ1-5 TRBD1
TGTGCCAGCAGTCGACGCGGTTCCTCCCAAGCTTTCTTT CASSRRGSSQAFF TRBV6-4 - 13 TRBJ1-1 -
TGTGCCAGCAGCTTCGAGTTCTCCTACAATGAGCAGTTCTTC CASSFEFSYNEQFF TRBV5-6 - 14 TRBJ2-1 -
TGTGCCAGCAGTTGGGACAGTTCGGAGGGTAGCAATCAGCCCCAGCATTTT CASSWDSSEGSNQPQHF TRBV27 - 17 TRBJ1-5 TRBD1
TGTGCCATCAGCGCGACTAGCGGGGGGGCTGGCTACAATGAGCAGTTCTTC CAISATSGGAGYNEQFF TRBV10-3 - 17 TRBJ2-1 TRBD2
TGTGCCAGCAGCATGGGACAGGGCGCCTACGAGCAGTACTTC CASSMGQGAYEQYF TRBV5-4 few 14 TRBJ2-7 TRBD1
TGTGCCAGCAGTGAAGCGGTGGTCGGGGGCCACTACGAGCAGTACTTC CASSEAVVGGHYEQYF TRBV6-1 once 16 TRBJ2-7 -
TGCAGCGTCATGGACAGGGTGGACACCGGGGAGCTGTTTTTT CSVMDRVDTGELFF TRBV29-1 - 14 TRBJ2-2 TRBD1
TGTGCCAGCAGTTTATCCTCCCCGCTAGAGCCCCAGCATTTT CASSLSSPLEPQHF TRBV27 - 14 TRBJ1-5 -
TGCGCCAGCAGCCCGGACAGGATGTACCAAGAGACCCAGTACTTC CASSPDRMYQETQYF TRBV4-1 - 15 TRBJ2-5 TRBD1
TGTGCCAGCACCAAAACAGGGATGAACACTGAAGCTTTCTTT CASTKTGMNTEAFF TRBV7-9 - 14 TRBJ1-1 -
TGTGCCAGCAGTTACGGGGGTTCCGGCGAGCAGTACTTC CASSYGGSGEQYF TRBV6-5 - 13 TRBJ2-7 -
TGTGCCAGCAGCTTAGTCGGAGGGGGCTCAACAGATACGCAGTATTTT CASSLVGGGSTDTQYF TRBV11-2 - 16 TRBJ2-3 -
TGTGCCAGCAGTTACGCCCTGCGAGCAGGCTACACCTTC CASSYALRAGYTF TRBV6-2/TRBV6-3 - 13 TRBJ1-2 -
TGTGCCACCAGCGCCGATTCGGGCACTGAAGCTTTCTTT CATSADSGTEAFF TRBV24-1 - 13 TRBJ1-1 -
TGTGCCAGCAGCTTAGGCGGTGTCGGCTATGGCTACACCTTC CASSLGGVGYGYTF TRBV7-9 - 14 TRBJ1-2 -
TGTGCCAGCAGCCAAGATTCTGTCGCAGATACGCAGTATTTT CASSQDSVADTQYF TRBV4-2 - 14 TRBJ2-3 -
TGTGCCAGCAGCCCTATAAGTGACAGGGGGCGTGAGGCTGAAGCTTTCTTT CASSPISDRGREAEAFF TRBV7-9 - 17 TRBJ1-1 TRBD1
TGTGCCAGCATTTTAGCGGAATCCAGCACAGATACGCAGTATTTT CASILAESSTDTQYF TRBV6-2/TRBV6-3 - 15 TRBJ2-3 -
TGCGCCAGCAGCCAATTAGACCGTACCTACGAGCAGTACTTC CASSQLDRTYEQYF TRBV4-1 few 14 TRBJ2-7 -
TGTGCCAGCAGTTCCGCAGGGGGCGCGTCCAAAAACATTCAGTACTTC CASSSAGGASKNIQYF TRBV6-5 - 16 TRBJ2-4 TRBD1
TGTGCCAGCAGCCCCCGGGACAGGGTCAATGAGCAGTTCTTC CASSPRDRVNEQFF TRBV14 - 14 TRBJ2-1 TRBD1